This T cell receptor (beta chain) was found in a study of cytomegalovirus exposure and HLA in healthy donors. Findings of the study overall: Across all donors, roughly uniform sequencing depth was an assumption of the presence/absence analyses. A later examination showed that TCR association rates differed by HLA locus, with DRB1 most and HLA-C fewest. Researchers catalogued approximately 170 TCR beta chains as cytomegalovirus-associated. What was likely a sequencing artifact was a cluster of highly shared sequence variants.

60 Vbeta and 13 Jbeta primers were used in PCR. Produced via immunoSEQ multiplex PCR; TCRdb's table is partial and in-frame only. The sample yields about 98,000 clones, approximately 72% seen once. This CDR3 is 15 amino acids long. Germline assignment: CDR1 LNHNV and CDR2 YYDKDF (reference sequence). Trimming cost V 1 base and J 7 bases, with 13 bases left between them. To note about this clone: The target antigen is unknown.

Input material: PBMCs. The clonotype was recovered from a man aged 18 to 30 in good health and CMV-seropositive. V is TRBV15 and J is TRBJ1-4; TRBD1 is a possible D gene (5 bases). The CDR3 here is CATSRVGGSAEKLFF. CDR3 coding DNA: TGTGCCACCAGCAGAGTTGGGGGGTCGGCTGAAAAACTGTTTTTT.